The 32 T cell receptor beta chains below were found in one sample sequenced in a study of blood T cell repertoires in COVID-19. The assay was immunoSEQ multiplex PCR, and TCRdb's table has in-frame clones only and misses some. The table shows some 42,000 clones, with under 80% occurring only once. Sequencing was done on a sample of peripheral blood. The receptors were gathered from a man of 80 years or more with acute or convalescent COVID-19.

The chain employs TRBV11-2 and TRBJ2-7; a weak D match, TRBD2 (6 bases). Looked up from germline, CDR1 is SGHAT and CDR2 is FQNNGV. The V end lost 4 bases, the J end lost 2 bases, and 18 bases lay between the germline ends. The CDR3 runs 16 residues. The DNA for the CDR3 is TGTGCCAGCAGCTCAGGGACTCGGCGGGGAGCCTACGAGCAGTACTTC. It translates to CASSSGTRRGAYEQYF.

The V call is TRBV7-2, the J call TRBJ1-2; D may be TRBD1 (6 bases). The CDR3 contains 12 residues. Germline lookup yields CDR1 SGHTA and CDR2 FQGNSA. The V and J ends lost 6 bases and 7 bases respectively, with 12 bases between them. The CDR3 reads CASSPIGGGYTF. For the CDR3, the DNA is TGTGCCAGCAGTCCAATAGGGGGTGGCTACACCTTC.

The CDR3 loop reads CASSPEETRTGDGYTF. The CDR3 DNA reads TGTGCCAGCTCACCAGAAGAGACCCGGACAGGAGATGGCTACACCTTC. V usage is TRBV18 and J usage is TRBJ1-2, with 7 bases fitting TRBD1. The CDR3 is 16 residues long. CDR1 and CDR2 (germline): KGHSH, LQKENI. With 2 bases clipped from V and 6 bases from J, the junction kept 12 bases outside the gene matches.

The rearrangement joins TRBV7-2 to TRBJ1-5; the D is unclear. The germline V and J ends were trimmed by 1 base and 11 bases, with 15 bases remaining between them. The germline CDR1 and CDR2 sequences are SGHTA and FQGNSA. This CDR3 contains 14 residues. DNA for the CDR3: TGTGCCAGCAGCTTAGGGTCCGTCTACGAGACCCAGCATTTT. Its protein product is CASSLGSVYETQHF.

Only a few counts were recorded for this clone. The chain has TRBV4-1 and TRBJ1-1; 9 nucleotides line up with TRBD1. Germline trimming cut 2 bases from V and 4 bases from J; bases unmatched to any gene: 5. Germline loops: CDR1 MGHRA, CDR2 YSYEKL. This CDR3 spans 15 amino acids. CDR3 sequence: CASSQPPTGGTEAFF. The CDR3 DNA reads TGCGCCAGCAGCCAACCCCCGACAGGGGGCACTGAAGCTTTCTTT.

The chain uses TRBV5-1 and TRBJ2-7; 11 bases agree with TRBD2. V trimming: 6 bases; J trimming: 6 bases; junction bases outside the gene matches: 11. The CDR3 covers 15 residues. Germline V CDR1 and CDR2: SGHRS, YFSETQ. CDR3 protein: CASTPLAGGPGEQYF. CDR3 coding DNA: TGCGCCAGCACTCCATTAGCGGGAGGGCCCGGCGAGCAGTACTTC.

The chain combines TRBV7-8 with TRBJ2-6; TRBD1 aligns across 9 bases. Germline V CDR1 and CDR2: SGHVS, FQNEAQ. There are 18 residues in the CDR3. V lost 3 bases and J lost 0; bases outside the gene matches: 6. The CDR3 loop reads CASSFRDRVVSGANVLTF. In nucleotides, the CDR3 is TGTGCCAGCAGCTTCCGGGACAGGGTCGTCTCTGGGGCCAACGTCCTGACTTTC.

The chain combines TRBV10-2 with TRBJ1-5; D ambiguous. Trimming removed 4 bases from V and 7 bases from J, with 14 bases in between. From germline, CDR1 is WSHSY and CDR2 SAAADI. This CDR3 comprises 14 residues. Here the CDR3 reads CASSGAGWNQPQHF. For the CDR3, the DNA is TGCGCCAGCAGTGGAGCAGGATGGAACCAGCCCCAGCATTTT.

The chain couples TRBV5-1 to TRBJ2-7, with 12 bases identical to TRBD2. With V trimmed by 3 bases and J by 7 bases, 8 bases remained unmatched. The CDR3 spans 15 residues. Per the germline V gene, CDR1 is SGHRS and CDR2 is YFSETQ. The CDR3 region has the DNA TGCGCCAGCAGCTCGGGACTAGCGGGCTTGGGGGAGCAGTACTTC. Its translation is CASSSGLAGLGEQYF.

The genes are TRBV6-1 and TRBJ2-7; D perhaps matches TRBD1 (6 bases). Trimming left V 1 base short and J 10 bases short, with 8 bases between. The germline gives CDR1 MNHNS, CDR2 SASEGT. There are 11 residues in the CDR3. The CDR3 reads CASSEVGQQYF. For the CDR3, the DNA is TGTGCCAGCAGTGAAGTGGGACAACAGTACTTC.

This clone was found a few times. The V call is TRBV5-5, the J call TRBJ2-3; 10 nucleotides line up with TRBD2. This CDR3 comprises 15 residues. Trimming removed 0 bases from V and 4 bases from J; junction bases left unmatched: 2. Germline CDR1 and CDR2: SGHKS and YYEKEE (reference sequence). CDR3 in DNA: TGTGCCAGCAGCTTGGCTAGCGGGAGCCCAGATACGCAGTATTTT. Translating gives CASSLASGSPDTQYF.

In its sample, this clone was seen once. The V gene is TRBV5-1, the J gene TRBJ1-1; D perhaps matches TRBD1 (6 bases). This CDR3 spans 14 amino acids. From germline, CDR1 is SGHRS and CDR2 YFSETQ. The V end lost 3 bases, the J end lost 2 bases, and 11 bases lay between the germline ends. CDR3 DNA: TGCGCCAGCAGCTCAGGGACACCTAACACTGAAGCTTTCTTT. This encodes CASSSGTPNTEAFF.

This chain connects TRBV5-6 to TRBJ1-6, with TRBD1 as a possible D gene (6 bases). This CDR3 is built from 13 residues. The V gene lost 4 bases and the J gene lost 9 bases, with 11 bases spanning the gap. Germline V gene sequence: CDR1 SGHDT, CDR2 YYEEEE. Here the CDR3 reads CASSQGRGSPLHF. The CDR3 region has the DNA TGTGCCAGCAGCCAGGGGAGGGGTTCACCCCTCCACTTT.

The chain uses TRBV27 and TRBJ2-5, with D unresolved. This CDR3 comprises 13 residues. The V gene lost 1 base and the J gene lost 2 bases, with 5 bases spanning the gap. The germline gives CDR1 MNHEY, CDR2 SMNVEV (reference sequence). The CDR3 DNA reads as TGTGCCAGCAGTTTATACAGACAAGAGACCCAGTACTTC. Its translation: CASSLYRQETQYF.

This chain links TRBV6-5 with TRBJ2-2; TRBD1 is a possible D gene (5 bases). Germline assignment: CDR1 MNHEY and CDR2 SVGAGI. This CDR3 comprises 12 residues. V shed 6 bases and J shed 6 bases, with 8 bases lying between them. The CDR3: CASSPQAGELFF. CDR3 DNA sequence: TGTGCCAGCAGCCCACAGGCCGGGGAGCTGTTTTTT.

The rearrangement uses TRBV9 and TRBJ1-1; no clear D. Trimming left V 3 bases short and J 0 bases short, with 9 bases between. Germline V gene sequence: CDR1 SGDLS, CDR2 YYNGEE. This CDR3 spans 14 amino acids. The CDR3 spells CASSGGSLNTEAFF. For the CDR3, the DNA is TGTGCCAGCAGCGGAGGTAGCTTGAACACTGAAGCTTTCTTT.

The CDR3 nucleotides read TGTGCCAGCAGTGAATCGATAGCCCGAGGCTATAGCAATCAGCCCCAGCATTTT. It translates to CASSESIARGYSNQPQHF. The gene calls are TRBV6-1 and TRBJ1-5, with D uncertain. This CDR3 has 18 amino acids. Germline assignment: CDR1 MNHNS and CDR2 SASEGT. Trimming removed 2 bases from V and 0 bases from J, with 17 bases in between.

This chain joins TRBV7-9 and TRBJ2-7; 8 bases are shared with TRBD1. The CDR3 is 16 residues long. Germline CDR1 reads SEHNR; CDR2 reads FQNEAQ (reference sequence). With V trimmed by 2 bases and J by 4 bases, 10 bases remained unmatched. The CDR3 sequence: CASSLRQGNFGYEQYF. Written as DNA, the CDR3 is TGTGCCAGCAGCTTAAGACAGGGGAATTTTGGTTACGAGCAGTACTTC.

This chain joins TRBV9 and TRBJ2-1, with 7 bases matching TRBD2. V lost 1 base to trimming and J lost 6 bases; unmatched junction nucleotides: 1. This CDR3 spans 13 amino acids. Per germline, CDR1 SGDLS and CDR2 YYNGEE. This chain's CDR3 is CASSVSGTNEQFF. The CDR3 region has the DNA TGTGCCAGCAGCGTAAGCGGGACCAATGAGCAGTTCTTC.

The V and J genes are TRBV29-1 and TRBJ1-1; 8 bases match TRBD1. Trimming at V came to 6 bases and at J to 2 bases, leaving 14 bases not matched to a gene. From germline, CDR1 is SQVTM and CDR2 ANQGSEA. The CDR3 runs to 16 residues. The CDR3 here is CSVDTGTGLFNTEAFF. The CDR3 nucleotides are TGCAGCGTGGACACCGGGACAGGCTTGTTCAACACTGAAGCTTTCTTT.

The chain links TRBV11-2 to TRBJ1-1; 9 bases align to TRBD1. The CDR3 has 14 residues. CDR1 and CDR2 (germline): SGHAT, FQNNGV. Unmatched junction bases numbered 4, after V lost 5 bases and J lost 3 bases. In DNA, the CDR3 is TGTGCCAGCAGCATTGGACAGGGGCACACTGAAGCTTTCTTT. Protein: CASSIGQGHTEAFF.

CDR3 bases: TGCGCCAGCAGCTTGGCCCTCTCTAGCTCTGGAAACACCATATATTTT. Its translation is CASSLALSSSGNTIYF. The J gene is TRBJ1-3, the V gene TRBV5-1; no clear D. The CDR3 runs to 16 residues. The germline V gene has CDR1 SGHRS and CDR2 YFSETQ. Trimming left V 0 bases short and J 0 bases short, with 10 bases between.

In its sample, this clone was seen once. V gene TRBV2 combines with J gene TRBJ2-5, with TRBD1 identical over 7 bases. This CDR3 has 15 amino acids. J was trimmed by 3 bases and V by 6 bases; bases with no gene match: 10. CDR1 is SNHLY, CDR2 FYNNEI, per germline. The CDR3 loop reads CASRGQDRIEETQYF. DNA of the CDR3: TGTGCCAGCAGAGGACAGGACAGAATAGAAGAGACCCAGTACTTC. Supplemented by reference TRBV2 and TRBJ2-5, the full variable domain reads EPEVTQTPSHQVTQMGQEVILRCVPISNHLYFYWYRQILGQKVEFLVSFYNNEISEKSEIFDDQFSVERPDGSNFTLKIRSTKLEDSAMYFCASRGQDRIEETQYFGPGTRLLVL.

In nucleotides, the CDR3 is TGTGCCAGTAGGCCCCAGGGAGGGGTCACTGAAGCTTTCTTT. It specifies CASRPQGGVTEAFF. The chain has TRBV19 and TRBJ1-1; D is perhaps TRBD1 (5 bases). Trimming left V 6 bases short and J 4 bases short, with 15 bases between. Germline loops: CDR1 LNHDA, CDR2 SQIVND (reference sequence). The CDR3 loop spans 14 amino acids.

The chain joins TRBV13 to TRBJ2-1; D possibly corresponds to TRBD2 (6 bases). Trimming cost V 5 bases and J 7 bases, with 15 bases left between them. Germline-derived CDR1 and CDR2 are PRHDT and FYEKMQ (reference sequence). The CDR3 has 14 residues. The CDR3 here is CASSPGGASNEQFF. The CDR3 bases are TGTGCCAGCAGCCCCGGAGGGGCTAGTAATGAGCAGTTCTTC.

The table lists this clone with a few counts. The chain recombines TRBV28 with TRBJ1-2, with D possibly matching TRBD1 (5 bases). The CDR3 loop spans 13 amino acids. The V gene lost 3 bases and the J gene lost 4 bases, with 9 bases spanning the gap. Germline lookup yields CDR1 MDHEN and CDR2 SYDVKM. CDR3 coding DNA: TGTGCCAGCAGTTTCTTTACAGGCTATGGCTACACCTTC. It is translated as CASSFFTGYGYTF.

The chain joins TRBV13 to TRBJ1-2, with 9 bases that match TRBD1. This CDR3 comprises 16 residues. J was trimmed by 5 bases and V by 6 bases; bases with no gene match: 13. Germline assignment: CDR1 PRHDT and CDR2 FYEKMQ (reference sequence). In nucleotides, the CDR3 is TGTGCCAGCAGTGACGAACACCACAGGGGGCGGTATGGCTACACCTTC. Translation: CASSDEHHRGRYGYTF.

This clone was counted once. The chain combines TRBV6-5 with TRBJ1-3; 7 bases agree with TRBD1. The CDR3 totals 14 residues. J lost 2 bases, V lost 10 bases, and 8 bases had no gene match. CDR1 and CDR2 from the germline V gene are MNHEY and SVGAGI. In nucleotides, the CDR3 is TGTGCCACCGAACCAGGGGGACCTGGAAACACCATATATTTT. Encoded protein: CATEPGGPGNTIYF.

The chain carries TRBV27 and TRBJ1-1, with D unclear. The germline CDR1 and CDR2 sequences are MNHEY and SMNVEV (reference sequence). The CDR3 loop spans 12 amino acids. Trimming cost V 8 bases and J 1 base, with 8 bases left between them. The CDR3, as DNA: TGTGCCAGCCGAGAGGAGAACACTGAAGCTTTCTTT. This gives the protein CASREENTEAFF.

This sequence joins TRBV5-1 and TRBJ2-2; D call uncertain. Trimming took off 9 bases at V and 4 bases at J, with 10 bases between the two ends. This CDR3 has 12 residues. CDR1 is SGHRS and CDR2 is YFSETQ in the germline V gene. CDR3 region: CATRSSTGELFF. Here the CDR3 DNA reads TGCGCCACCCGGAGCTCCACCGGGGAGCTGTTTTTT.

V gene TRBV7-8 combines with J gene TRBJ1-6; 7 bases are a match to TRBD1. Trimming took 4 bases from V and 8 from J; bases not matched to a gene: 5. Germline assignment: CDR1 SGHVS and CDR2 FQNEAQ. This CDR3 spans 14 amino acids. CDR3 loop: CASSSDRAYSPLHF. In DNA, the CDR3 is TGTGCCAGCAGCTCAGACAGGGCTTATTCACCCCTCCACTTT.

This clone was seen once. The CDR3, as DNA: TGTGCCAGCAGCGTAGGCTACAGGACAGGGACCGGGGAGCTGTTTTTT. Translated, it gives CASSVGYRTGTGELFF. The J gene is TRBJ2-2, the V gene TRBV7-2; 8 positions match TRBD1. CDR3 length: 16 residues. The junction had 10 bases not matched to a gene; V was cut back by 5 bases and J by 5 bases. Germline-derived CDR1 and CDR2 are SGHTA and FQGNSA.